The T cell receptor (beta chain) described here comes from a study of shared T cell receptors in the human thymus. V lost 2 bases and J lost 4; bases outside the gene matches: 4. CDR1 and CDR2 from the germline V gene are SGHAT and FQNNGV. This CDR3 has 16 amino acids. Sequencing was performed with immunoSEQ multiplex PCR; in TCRdb, only in-frame clones are kept and a portion is missing. Found here are about 380,000 clones, approximately 95% of them singletons; the top ten hold 0.02%. Input material: thymocytes. This TCR derives from a human donor. The V gene is TRBV11-2, the J gene TRBJ2-5, with 13 positions matching TRBD2. The CDR3 region is CASSLIGLAGAETQYF. The CDR3 DNA reads TGTGCCAGCAGCTTAATCGGACTAGCGGGAGCAGAGACCCAGTACTTC.